A single sample gave rise to the 29 T cell receptor beta chains below, sequenced in a study of shared clonotypes between healthy human individuals. Sequenced by immunoSEQ multiplex PCR; TCRdb stores in-frame clones only, minus some. The sample has roughly 510,000 clones; around 79% are singletons. Sequenced sample: PBMCs. The origin of the receptors is a woman in her thirties or forties in good health. Some clones in this sample may be carry-over from other donors' samples.

This clone was recorded only once. This sequence joins TRBV7-2 and TRBJ1-2; tentative D call: TRBD1 (5 bases). Germline values: CDR1 SGHTA, CDR2 FQGNSA. This CDR3 is 13 amino acids long. Trimming pared 5 bases from V and 6 bases from J, leaving 13 bases between. CDR3 sequence reads: CASSPPDTHGYTF. The CDR3 DNA is TGTGCCAGCAGCCCCCCGGACACCCATGGCTACACCTTC.

The chain combines TRBV7-2 with TRBJ2-7; 11 nucleotides match TRBD2. Germline V gene sequence: CDR1 SGHTA, CDR2 FQGNSA. Losses at the gene ends were 4 bases for V and 3 bases for J; bases not matched to a gene: 8. This CDR3 is 16 amino acids long. The CDR3 sequence is CASSSPRLAGSYEQYF. In DNA, the CDR3 is TGTGCCAGCAGCTCGCCTAGACTAGCGGGAAGCTACGAGCAGTACTTC.

The gene calls are TRBV7-9 and TRBJ2-7, with TRBD2 identical over 8 bases. This CDR3 contains 15 residues. The junction had 9 bases not matched to a gene; V was cut back by 1 base and J by 7 bases. The germline gives CDR1 SEHNR, CDR2 FQNEAQ (reference sequence). In DNA form, the CDR3 reads TGTGCCAGCAGCTTAGGTCGAGCGGGAGCGGGGGAGCAGTACTTC. Its translation: CASSLGRAGAGEQYF. Filled out from reference TRBV7-9 and TRBJ2-7, the complete variable domain reads DTGVSQNPRHKITKRGQNVTFRCDPISEHNRLYWYRQTLGQGPEFLTYFQNEAQLEKSRLLSDRFSAERPKGSFSTLEIQRTEQGDSAMYLCASSLGRAGAGEQYFGPGTRLTVT.

The chain joins TRBV29-1 to TRBJ1-2, with 9 bases matching TRBD1. CDR3 length: 14 amino acids. Germline CDR1 reads SQVTM; CDR2 reads ANQGSEA. V dropped 2 bases and J dropped 7; count of bases not matched to a gene: 8. CDR3: CSVEFGDRVFGYTF. CDR3 in DNA: TGCAGCGTTGAATTCGGGGACAGGGTTTTTGGCTACACCTTC.

The table lists this clone with a count of one. The gene calls are TRBV6-4 and TRBJ2-2, with D possibly being TRBD2 (5 bases). Germline V gene lookup returns CDR1 MRHNA and CDR2 SNTAGT. The CDR3 sequence is 15 residues long. Trimming left V 0 bases short and J 3 bases short, with 8 bases between. The CDR3: CASSDSVGDTGELFF. Here the CDR3 DNA reads TGTGCCAGCAGTGACTCGGTGGGAGACACCGGGGAGCTGTTTTTT.

Comment on this clone: Other DNA sequences from this sample encode an identical CDR3 as well. The chain is built from TRBV5-1 and TRBJ2-7; TRBD1 matches 7 bases. CDR1 is SGHRS, CDR2 YFSETQ, per germline. The CDR3 loop spans 14 amino acids. With 4 bases clipped from V and 4 bases from J, the junction kept 8 bases outside the gene matches. The CDR3 reads CASSLQGGAYEQYF. Here the CDR3 DNA reads TGCGCCAGCAGCCTACAAGGGGGCGCGTACGAGCAGTACTTC. The full variable domain, rest sourced from reference TRBV5-1 and TRBJ2-7, is KAGVTQTPRYLIKTRGQQVTLSCSPISGHRSVSWYQQTPGQGLQFLFEYFSETQRNKGNFPGRFSGRQFSNSRSEMNVSTLELGDSALYLCASSLQGGAYEQYFGPGTRLTVT.

The V gene is TRBV10-3, the J gene TRBJ1-6; D gene uncertain. Germline CDR1 ENHRY, CDR2 SYGVKD. Trimming cost V 2 bases and J 12 bases, with 17 bases left between them. The CDR3 has 15 amino acids. The CDR3 DNA reads TGTGCCATCAGTGAGACCTCTCCGGGGAGGAAACCCCTCCACTTT. This codes for CAISETSPGRKPLHF.

This chain connects TRBV4-1 to TRBJ2-3, with D tentatively TRBD2 (5 bases). CDR3 size: 15 residues. Trimming removed 1 base at V and 2 bases at J, with 10 bases between. Germline lookup yields CDR1 MGHRA and CDR2 YSYEKL. CDR3: CASSQAVRDTDTQYF. The CDR3 DNA reads as TGCGCCAGCAGCCAAGCTGTGAGGGACACAGATACGCAGTATTTT.

The gene calls are TRBV2 and TRBJ2-2; D is possibly TRBD2 (6 bases). The CDR3 runs to 15 residues. The V and J ends lost 6 bases and 5 bases respectively, with 16 bases between them. CDR1 is SNHLY, CDR2 FYNNEI, per germline. The CDR3 region has the DNA TGTGCCAGCAGGCCCGGGACTTCAACGACCGGGGAGCTGTTTTTT. Translated, it gives CASRPGTSTTGELFF.

This clone was seen just once. The rearrangement joins TRBV6-4 to TRBJ2-1, with a tentative D call TRBD2 (5 bases). Trimming removed 3 bases from V and 7 bases from J, with 10 bases in between. CDR3 length: 13 residues. Germline V gene lookup returns CDR1 MRHNA and CDR2 SNTAGT. CDR3 protein: CASSEREMNEQFF. The CDR3 DNA reads TGTGCCAGCAGTGAGAGGGAGATGAATGAGCAGTTCTTC.

The CDR3 loop reads CASSISLGYEQYF. DNA for the CDR3: TGTGCCAGCAGTATTTCACTAGGCTACGAGCAGTACTTC. This chain connects TRBV6-5 to TRBJ2-7; possible D gene TRBD2, 5 bases. Germline values: CDR1 MNHEY, CDR2 SVGAGI. The CDR3 sequence is 13 residues long. Trimming cost V 5 bases and J 3 bases, with 11 bases left between them.

The chain carries TRBV7-6 and TRBJ2-2; unclear D gene. The germline V gene encodes CDR1 SGHVS and CDR2 FNYEAQ. The V end was cut by 1 base, the J end by 6 bases, with 9 bases between. The CDR3 loop spans 14 amino acids. The DNA for the CDR3 is TGTGCCAGCAGCTTAGTGCCAAGGCCCGGGGAGCTGTTTTTT. Its protein is CASSLVPRPGELFF.

Points on this clone: With a much larger clone just one base away, this may be a read error. Different DNA sequences within this sample yield the same CDR3. The rearrangement links TRBV2 to TRBJ2-7; 10 bases agree with TRBD1. Per the germline V gene, CDR1 is SNHLY and CDR2 is FYNNEI. This CDR3 comprises 13 residues. This CDR3 reads CASSRDRGGEQYF. CDR3 coding DNA: TGCGCCAGCAGTCGGGACAGGGGCGGCGAGCAGTACTTC.

The V gene is TRBV6-5, the J gene TRBJ2-3, with D possibly matching TRBD2 (6 bases). This CDR3 region has 15 residues. V was trimmed by 0 bases and J by 6 bases, leaving 13 bases between them. The V gene's germline CDR1 is MNHEY and CDR2 SVGAGI. DNA of the CDR3: TGTGCCAGCAGTTACTCTCGGAGGGCGCCGGATACGCAGTATTTT. Its protein is CASSYSRRAPDTQYF.

The J gene is TRBJ1-6, the V gene TRBV11-2; no definite D call. From germline, CDR1 is SGHAT and CDR2 FQNNGV. This CDR3 region has 13 residues. V was trimmed by 5 bases and J by 7 bases, leaving 9 bases between them. The CDR3 spells CASSRTENSPLHF. Written as DNA, the CDR3 is TGTGCCAGCAGCAGGACGGAAAATTCACCCCTCCACTTT.

The chain links TRBV28 to TRBJ2-5, with D possibly TRBD2 on 6 matching bases. The CDR3 contains 15 residues. Germline-derived CDR1 and CDR2 are MDHEN and SYDVKM. Trimming stripped 7 bases from V and 5 bases from J, with 20 bases between. CDR3 DNA: TGTGCCAGCAAGTTGGGGGGAATGGGGCAGGAGACCCAGTACTTC. Protein sequence: CASKLGGMGQETQYF.

On this clone: Only one base separates this from a far larger clonotype, so it likely reflects a read error. Within the sample, other DNA sequences also encode this same CDR3. The CDR3 sequence: CSESSNYGYTF. The DNA of the CDR3 is TGCAGCGAGTCCTCGAACTATGGCTACACCTTC. The rearrangement links TRBV29-1 to TRBJ1-2; D gene ambiguous. Per the germline V gene, CDR1 is SQVTM and CDR2 is ANQGSEA. The V and J ends lost 7 bases and 2 bases respectively, with 8 bases between them. The CDR3 runs 11 residues.

The chain couples TRBV6-1 to TRBJ2-7; no clear D gene. Trimming cost V 2 bases and J 0 bases, with 11 bases left between them. The CDR3 runs to 15 residues. Germline V CDR1 and CDR2: MNHNS, SASEGT. The chain's CDR3 is CASSEMQAPSYEQYF. CDR3 coding DNA: TGTGCCAGCAGTGAAATGCAGGCCCCCTCCTACGAGCAGTACTTC.

The rearrangement links TRBV9 to TRBJ1-1; TRBD1 is a possible D gene (5 bases). With 3 bases removed from V and 2 bases from J, the gap between germline ends came to 17 bases. This CDR3 has 16 amino acids. The germline CDR1 and CDR2 sequences are SGDLS and YYNGEE. Here the CDR3 reads CASSGPGFKANTEAFF. The CDR3 DNA reads TGTGCCAGCAGCGGCCCAGGGTTCAAGGCTAACACTGAAGCTTTCTTT.

The chain has TRBV10-2 and TRBJ2-5; D may be TRBD1 (5 bases). The germline V gene encodes CDR1 WSHSY and CDR2 SAAADI. The CDR3 runs 13 residues. Trimming left V 6 bases short and J 5 bases short, with 13 bases between. The DNA of the CDR3 is TGCGCCAGCAGGGGGTCGCCAGGGGAGACCCAGTACTTC. Protein sequence: CASRGSPGETQYF.

The rearrangement uses TRBV19 and TRBJ2-7, with 9 positions matching TRBD1. Germline CDR1 LNHDA, CDR2 SQIVND (reference sequence). V was pared by 6 bases and J by 3 bases, with 12 bases of the junction left unmatched. The CDR3 loop spans 16 amino acids. The CDR3 reads CASSYSGTGINYEQYF. Here the CDR3 DNA reads TGTGCCAGTAGCTACTCGGGGACAGGGATCAACTACGAGCAGTACTTC.

V and J are TRBV7-8 and TRBJ1-3; weak D call: TRBD1 (6 bases). CDR3 length: 15 residues. From germline, CDR1 is SGHVS and CDR2 FQNEAQ. With 4 bases removed from V and 1 base from J, the gap between germline ends came to 11 bases. The CDR3 here is CASSSTGFSGNTIYF. In nucleotides, the CDR3 is TGTGCCAGCAGCTCTACAGGGTTTTCTGGAAACACCATATATTTT. The whole variable domain, remainder taken from reference TRBV7-8 and TRBJ1-3, is GAGVSQSPRYKVAKRGQDVALRCDPISGHVSLFWYQQALGQGPEFLTYFQNEAQLDKSGLPSDRFFAERPEGSVSTLKIQRTQQEDSAVYLCASSSTGFSGNTIYFGEGSWLTVV.

In its sample, this clone was seen once. The chain recombines TRBV28 with TRBJ1-5; 11 nucleotides align to TRBD1. Germline CDR1 and CDR2: MDHEN and SYDVKM. The CDR3 length is 17 residues. With 6 bases clipped from V and 6 bases from J, the junction kept 13 bases outside the gene matches. The CDR3 is CASSTTEGQGASQPQHF. The CDR3 DNA reads TGTGCCAGCAGCACAACTGAAGGACAGGGGGCATCTCAGCCCCAGCATTTT.

The rearrangement joins TRBV5-4 to TRBJ2-6; no reliable D call. Germline values: CDR1 SGHNT, CDR2 YYREEE (reference sequence). Trimming cost V 0 bases and J 0 bases, with 1 base left between them. The CDR3 is 14 residues long. The CDR3 DNA reads TGTGCCAGCAGCTTGGGCTCTGGGGCCAACGTCCTGACTTTC. Translation gives CASSLGSGANVLTF.

The table lists this clone with a few counts. The gene calls are TRBV29-1 and TRBJ2-5; TRBD2 agrees at 10 bases. Trimming cost V 6 bases and J 5 bases; bases outside gene matches: 6. Germline V gene lookup returns CDR1 SQVTM and CDR2 ANQGSEA. The CDR3 totals 13 residues. The CDR3 spells CSVGTSERETQYF. The CDR3 bases are TGCAGCGTAGGGACTAGCGAGAGGGAGACCCAGTACTTC.

This clone came up a few times. The sample carries other DNA sequences with the same CDR3. The chain employs TRBV2 and TRBJ2-1; no clear D. Deletions cut 1 base from V and 2 bases from J, with 3 bases between. Germline V gene lookup returns CDR1 SNHLY and CDR2 FYNNEI. The CDR3 sequence is 13 residues long. The CDR3 protein is CASSEGPYNEQFF. DNA of the CDR3: TGTGCCAGCAGTGAAGGGCCCTACAATGAGCAGTTCTTC.

The J gene is TRBJ2-5, the V gene TRBV27; 7 bases are shared with TRBD1. Per the germline V gene, CDR1 is MNHEY and CDR2 is SMNVEV (reference sequence). This CDR3 region has 14 residues. With 5 bases clipped from V and 4 bases from J, the junction kept 7 bases outside the gene matches. This CDR3 is CASSPNRGGETQYF. CDR3 sequence (DNA): TGTGCCAGCAGTCCTAACAGGGGTGGAGAGACCCAGTACTTC.

A few counts support this clone. The chain links TRBV7-9 to TRBJ1-1; 7 nucleotides align to TRBD1. Losses at the gene ends were 2 bases for V and 2 bases for J; bases not matched to a gene: 14. This CDR3 spans 18 amino acids. The germline gives CDR1 SEHNR, CDR2 FQNEAQ (reference sequence). CDR3 coding DNA: TGTGCCAGCAGCTTACCCTCCCGAGGACAGGCCCGCAACACTGAAGCTTTCTTT. Its translation: CASSLPSRGQARNTEAFF.

The genes are TRBV7-2 and TRBJ2-3, with 7 positions matching TRBD2. Trimming took 9 bases from V and 5 from J; bases not matched to a gene: 8. CDR3 length: 13 residues. CDR1 is SGHTA, CDR2 FQGNSA, per germline. CDR3 residues: CASQRDGVDTQYF. The CDR3 region has the DNA TGTGCCAGTCAGCGGGACGGGGTAGATACGCAGTATTTT.